These 15 T cell receptor beta chains were all obtained from the same sample, sequenced in a study of shared clonotypes between healthy human individuals. Cells designated naive CD8 were CD45RO-negative and were positively selected for CCR7, with terminally differentiated effector memory CD45RA+ cells excluded. Some clones are missing from TCRdb's copy, which holds only in-frame ones; the method was immunoSEQ multiplex PCR. The repertoire holds 630,000 or so clones, with about 98% as singletons. The sample comprised naive CD8+ T cells sorted from blood. All receptors derive from a man aged 25 to 45 in good health.

This chain uses TRBV4-1 with TRBJ1-4; no clear D. Trimming pared 7 bases from V and 0 bases from J, leaving 18 bases between. The CDR3 is 17 amino acids. CDR1 and CDR2 (germline): MGHRA, YSYEKL. This CDR3 is CASNRKVGGPTNEKLFF. In nucleotides, the CDR3 is TGCGCCAGCAACCGTAAAGTCGGCGGACCAACTAATGAAAAACTGTTTTTT.

Of note for this clone: The sample has other DNA sequences that encode this CDR3 too. This chain uses TRBV2 with TRBJ2-7; D is ambiguous. This CDR3 has 11 residues. The germline CDR1 and CDR2 sequences are SNHLY and FYNNEI. Trimming shortened V by 2 bases and J by 2 bases, and 1 base separated the two germline ends. The CDR3 reads CASSETYEQYF. The CDR3 DNA reads as TGTGCCAGCAGTGAAACCTACGAGCAGTACTTC.

This chain connects TRBV9 to TRBJ2-1; no firm D call. Trimming left V 5 bases short and J 6 bases short, with 12 bases between. CDR1 and CDR2 from the germline V gene are SGDLS and YYNGEE. The CDR3 contains 13 residues. The CDR3 DNA reads TGTGCCAGCAGTTACGCCTCTTCCAATGAGCAGTTCTTC. The encoded protein is CASSYASSNEQFF. Looking up the rest from reference TRBV9 and TRBJ2-1 gives the full variable domain: DSGVTQTPKHLITATGQRVTLRCSPRSGDLSVYWYQQSLDQGLQFLIQYYNGEERAKGNILERFSAQQFPDLHSELNLSSLELGDSALYFCASSYASSNEQFFGPGTRLTVL.

The genes are TRBV6-4 and TRBJ2-7; D might be TRBD2 (6 bases). Trimming pared 3 bases from V and 1 base from J, leaving 13 bases between. The CDR3 extends over 15 amino acids. Germline V gene data show CDR1 as MRHNA and CDR2 as SNTAGT. The DNA of the CDR3 is TGTGCCAGCAGTGAGGGCCCGGGGGAGTCCTACGAGCAGTACTTC. Translation gives CASSEGPGESYEQYF.

V is TRBV27 and J is TRBJ2-2; the D is unclear. CDR3 size: 13 residues. Per germline, CDR1 MNHEY and CDR2 SMNVEV (reference sequence). Trimming left V 3 bases short and J 2 bases short, with 4 bases between. The CDR3 DNA reads TGTGCCAGCAGTTTTTCAAACACCGGGGAGCTGTTTTTT. This sequence encodes CASSFSNTGELFF.

J is TRBJ2-1 and V is TRBV27; TRBD1 might be the D (6 bases). The CDR3 is made up of 14 amino acids. The V end was cut by 6 bases, the J end by 5 bases, with 14 bases between. The germline V gene has CDR1 MNHEY and CDR2 SMNVEV (reference sequence). This CDR3 is CASRSLGTNNEQFF. CDR3 sequence (DNA): TGTGCCAGCAGATCGTTGGGGACAAACAATGAGCAGTTCTTC.

The genes are TRBV29-1 and TRBJ2-5; D gene uncertain. The CDR3 runs 13 residues. The germline V gene has CDR1 SQVTM and CDR2 ANQGSEA. The V end lost 0 bases, the J end lost 4 bases, and 9 bases lay between the germline ends. CDR3 amino acids: CSVEELALETQYF. The CDR3 DNA is TGCAGCGTTGAAGAGTTAGCTCTAGAGACCCAGTACTTC.

This chain uses TRBV4-1 with TRBJ1-3, with no clear D. The CDR3 covers 15 residues. Germline V gene data show CDR1 as MGHRA and CDR2 as YSYEKL. The V and J ends lost 0 bases and 2 bases respectively, with 8 bases between them. CDR3 in amino acids: CASSQDPSPGNTIYF. In DNA, the CDR3 is TGCGCCAGCAGCCAAGATCCATCCCCTGGAAACACCATATATTTT.

The chain couples TRBV19 to TRBJ2-7; 9 nucleotides line up with TRBD1. The CDR3 loop spans 14 amino acids. J lost 7 bases, V lost 0 bases, and 4 bases had no gene match. Germline CDR1 LNHDA, CDR2 SQIVND (reference sequence). In nucleotides, the CDR3 is TGTGCCAGTAGTATAGAACAGGGGGCGCGGGAGCAGTACTTC. Protein product: CASSIEQGAREQYF.

The V and J genes are TRBV6-5 and TRBJ2-7; D is undetermined. Per germline, CDR1 MNHEY and CDR2 SVGAGI. CDR3 size: 14 residues. V was pared by 0 bases and J by 2 bases, with 8 bases between. CDR3 amino acids: CASSYSTAPYEQYF. CDR3 sequence (DNA): TGTGCCAGCAGTTACTCAACAGCCCCCTACGAGCAGTACTTC.

Points on this clone: Within the sample, other DNA sequences also encode this same CDR3. The rearrangement uses TRBV5-1 and TRBJ2-7; 8 nucleotides align to TRBD1. Trimming at V came to 4 bases and at J to 3 bases, leaving 6 bases not matched to a gene. CDR3 length: 14 residues. Germline loops: CDR1 SGHRS, CDR2 YFSETQ. For the CDR3, the DNA is TGCGCCAGCAGCCCCGGGACAGGAGTCTACGAGCAGTACTTC. Encoded protein: CASSPGTGVYEQYF.

This clone has only one observation. The chain's CDR3 is CASSFRPGAGNEQFF. CDR3 coding DNA: TGTGCCAGCAGTTTTCGGCCGGGGGCGGGGAATGAGCAGTTCTTC. V and J are TRBV28 and TRBJ2-1; the D call may be TRBD1 or TRBD2 (6 bases each). This CDR3 has 15 residues. From germline, CDR1 is MDHEN and CDR2 SYDVKM. V lost 3 bases to trimming and J lost 7 bases, with 16 bases between them.

The chain carries TRBV27 and TRBJ2-2; the D call may be TRBD1 or TRBD2 (5 bases each). Germline CDR1 reads MNHEY; CDR2 reads SMNVEV (reference sequence). This CDR3 contains 15 residues. The V end was cut by 5 bases, the J end by 5 bases, with 15 bases between. CDR3 amino acids: CASSRAGTPTGELFF. CDR3 nucleotides: TGTGCCAGCAGTCGCGCCGGGACGCCTACCGGGGAGCTGTTTTTT.

The rearrangement joins TRBV7-9 to TRBJ2-1; D uncertain. The V end was cut by 6 bases, the J end by 4 bases, with 10 bases between. The CDR3 is 13 residues long. Looked up from germline, CDR1 is SEHNR and CDR2 is FQNEAQ (reference sequence). CDR3 protein: CASRDGVYNEQFF. CDR3 bases: TGTGCCAGCAGGGACGGAGTTTACAATGAGCAGTTCTTC.

The V and J genes are TRBV9 and TRBJ1-1, with D unclear. CDR3 length equals 16 residues. Germline V lookup: CDR1 SGDLS, CDR2 YYNGEE. Between the trimmed V and J ends, which lost 4 bases and 5 bases, there was a span of 21 bases. The CDR3 nucleotides are TGTGCCAGCAGCCCCGCCCTGTCAGCGGATGTGACTGAAGCTTTCTTT. Amino acid sequence: CASSPALSADVTEAFF.